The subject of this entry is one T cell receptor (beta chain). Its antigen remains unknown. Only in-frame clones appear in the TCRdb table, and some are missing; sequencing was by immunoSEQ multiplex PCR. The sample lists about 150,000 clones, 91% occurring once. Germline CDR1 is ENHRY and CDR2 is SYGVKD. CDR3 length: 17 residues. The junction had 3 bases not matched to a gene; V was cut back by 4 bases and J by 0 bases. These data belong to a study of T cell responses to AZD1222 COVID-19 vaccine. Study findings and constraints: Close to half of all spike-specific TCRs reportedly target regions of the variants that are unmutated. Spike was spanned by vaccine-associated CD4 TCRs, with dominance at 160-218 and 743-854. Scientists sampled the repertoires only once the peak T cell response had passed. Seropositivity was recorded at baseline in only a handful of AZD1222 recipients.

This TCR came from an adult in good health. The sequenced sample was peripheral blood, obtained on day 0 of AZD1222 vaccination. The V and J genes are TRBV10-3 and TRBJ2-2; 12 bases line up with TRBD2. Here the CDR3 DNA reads TGTGCCATCAGTGTTCTAGCGGGGGGGCCGAACACCGGGGAGCTGTTTTTT. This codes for CAISVLAGGPNTGELFF.